A selection of T cell receptor beta chains follows, all from one sample in a study of regulatory T cells in long-lasting Graves disease. Each CDR3 protein is one row after TCRdb ran MiXCR on the multiplex PCR reads. The sample lists 550,000 to 600,000 distinct CDR3 sequences, more than 15% seen once, with 12% in the top ten. These same data were also listed under a study on T cells in Graves' hyperthyroidism and ophthalmopathy.

The input for sequencing was peripheral blood mononuclear cells (PBMCs), taken at new diagnosis, from a patient treated with antithyroid drugs. The source is a man younger than 35 with Graves disease. Each CDR3 is given with its conserved first and last residue. The order of the fields is V gene, J gene, CDR3 protein.

V gene: TRBV6-2/TRBV6-3; J gene: TRBJ2-7; CDR3 protein: CASSPTSGSPPYEQYF
V gene: TRBV11-1; J gene: TRBJ1-1; CDR3 protein: CASSLIAGVVEAFF
V gene: TRBV19; J gene: TRBJ2-2; CDR3 protein: CASSPGLAGEFGELFF
V gene: TRBV20-1; J gene: TRBJ1-1; CDR3 protein: CSAGQDLLMNTEAFF
V gene: TRBV3-1; J gene: TRBJ2-7; CDR3 protein: CASSQVGGLRQYF
V gene: TRBV9; J gene: TRBJ2-5; CDR3 protein: CASSVDRGETQYF
V gene: TRBV5-1; J gene: TRBJ2-1; CDR3 protein: CASTYITGSYNEQFF
V gene: TRBV3-1; J gene: TRBJ2-7; CDR3 protein: CASSHWASGSYEQYF
V gene: TRBV5-1; J gene: TRBJ1-4; CDR3 protein: CASSLVEQGYNEKLFF
V gene: TRBV27; J gene: TRBJ2-1; CDR3 protein: CASSPSGGLNEQFF
V gene: TRBV6-2/TRBV6-3; J gene: TRBJ1-3; CDR3 protein: CASSEAGFFSGNTIYF
V gene: TRBV11-3; J gene: .; CDR3 protein: CASSRQPGLAGENEQFF
V gene: TRBV6-1; J gene: TRBJ2-7; CDR3 protein: CASSNLAGGPHEQYF
V gene: TRBV28; J gene: TRBJ2-7; CDR3 protein: CAAVGLSYEQYF
V gene: TRBV4-2; J gene: TRBJ2-7; CDR3 protein: CASSQGLADRSYEQYF
V gene: TRBV4-2; J gene: TRBJ2-6; CDR3 protein: CASSQESALRANVLTF
V gene: TRBV5-1; J gene: TRBJ1-1; CDR3 protein: CASSPGRVNTEAFF
V gene: TRBV18; J gene: TRBJ1-2; CDR3 protein: CASSRTGPPVDYTF
V gene: TRBV29-1; J gene: TRBJ2-5; CDR3 protein: CSAQAGLRQETQYF
V gene: TRBV7-3; J gene: TRBJ2-1; CDR3 protein: CASGSRFGEQFF
V gene: TRBV6-1; J gene: TRBJ2-2; CDR3 protein: CASKVLEVGELFF
V gene: TRBV2; J gene: TRBJ2-5; CDR3 protein: CASSEQNVETQYF
V gene: TRBV6-1; J gene: TRBJ2-7; CDR3 protein: CASRSPGQGAGEQYF